Shown below are 5 T cell receptor beta chains from a single sample sequenced in a study of blood T cell repertoires in COVID-19. Measured with immunoSEQ multiplex PCR; TCRdb has only the in-frame clones, and not every one. The table includes about 65,000 clones, about 93% detected once. The sample comprised peripheral blood. These receptors were obtained from a man between 65 and 85 years old with active COVID-19.

The chain uses TRBV5-5 and TRBJ2-5, with D perhaps matching TRBD1 (6 bases). In germline, CDR1 is SGHKS, CDR2 YYEKEE (reference sequence). The CDR3 extends over 14 amino acids. Deletions cut 4 bases from V and 5 bases from J, with 15 bases between. In nucleotides, the CDR3 is TGTGCCAGCAGCCGTGGACAGCCTTGGGAGACCCAGTACTTC. It codes for CASSRGQPWETQYF.

The chain employs TRBV6-5 and TRBJ1-6; D unclear. Germline V gene data show CDR1 as MNHEY and CDR2 as SVGAGI. Trimming pared 8 bases from V and 6 bases from J, leaving 14 bases between. CDR3 length: 14 amino acids. CDR3 sequence (DNA): TGTGCCAGCGAGCGGGGAATTGGTAATTCACCCCTCCACTTT. It encodes CASERGIGNSPLHF.

The chain carries TRBV6-5 and TRBJ1-4; TRBD1 might be the D (5 bases). CDR1 and CDR2 (germline): MNHEY, SVGAGI. The ends were cut back, 4 bases at V and 0 bases at J, with 9 bases in the middle. There are 15 residues in the CDR3. CDR3 bases: TGTGCCAGCAGTTCTCAGGGAACAACTAATGAAAAACTGTTTTTT. This encodes CASSSQGTTNEKLFF.

The chain joins TRBV4-3 to TRBJ2-6; TRBD2 agrees at 10 bases. This CDR3 is built from 18 residues. Losses at the gene ends were 1 base for V and 3 bases for J; bases not matched to a gene: 6. Per germline, CDR1 LGHNA and CDR2 YSLEER. CDR3 region: CASSQASGGALGANVLTF. The CDR3 nucleotides are TGCGCCAGCAGCCAAGCAAGCGGGGGGGCCCTTGGGGCCAACGTCCTGACTTTC.

The chain employs TRBV6-5 and TRBJ2-2; 9 bases are shared with TRBD2. This CDR3 region has 14 residues. The germline gives CDR1 MNHEY, CDR2 SVGAGI. Trimming cost V 8 bases and J 1 base; bases outside gene matches: 2. Written as DNA, the CDR3 is TGTGCCAGCTCAGCGGGGGGGAACACCGGGGAGCTGTTTTTT. It yields the protein CASSAGGNTGELFF.